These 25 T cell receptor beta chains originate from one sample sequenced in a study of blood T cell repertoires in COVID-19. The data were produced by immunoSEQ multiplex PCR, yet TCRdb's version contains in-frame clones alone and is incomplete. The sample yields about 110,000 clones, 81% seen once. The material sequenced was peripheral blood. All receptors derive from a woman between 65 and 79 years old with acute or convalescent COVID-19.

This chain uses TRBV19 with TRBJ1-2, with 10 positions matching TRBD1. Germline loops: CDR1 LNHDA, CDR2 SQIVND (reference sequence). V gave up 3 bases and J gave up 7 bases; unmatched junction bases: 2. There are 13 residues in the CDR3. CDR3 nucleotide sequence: TGTGCCAGTAGTATCGGGACAGGGGCTGGCTACACCTTC. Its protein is CASSIGTGAGYTF.

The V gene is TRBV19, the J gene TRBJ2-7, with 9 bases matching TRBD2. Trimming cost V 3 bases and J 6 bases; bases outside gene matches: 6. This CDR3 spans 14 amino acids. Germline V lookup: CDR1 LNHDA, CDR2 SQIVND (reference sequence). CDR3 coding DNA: TGTGCCAGTAGTATCTTAGCGGGGGCGAGCGAGCAGTACTTC. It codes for CASSILAGASEQYF.

The CDR3 region is CASSLFVSSGNTIYF. Here the CDR3 DNA reads TGTGCCAGCAGTTTATTCGTATCCTCTGGAAACACCATATATTTT. The gene calls are TRBV28 and TRBJ1-3; no definite D call. V was trimmed by 1 base and J by 0 bases, leaving 7 bases between them. CDR1 MDHEN and CDR2 SYDVKM come from the germline V gene. This CDR3 contains 15 residues.

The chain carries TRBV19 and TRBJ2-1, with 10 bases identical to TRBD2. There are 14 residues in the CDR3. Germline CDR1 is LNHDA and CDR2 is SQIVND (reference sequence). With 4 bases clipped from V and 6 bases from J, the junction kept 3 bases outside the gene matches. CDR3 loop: CASSSSSGSNEQFF. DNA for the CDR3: TGTGCCAGTAGTAGCTCTAGCGGGAGCAATGAGCAGTTCTTC.

CDR3 DNA: TGCGCCAGCAGCCAAGATCACTCAAACTATGGCTACACCTTC. Residues: CASSQDHSNYGYTF. The chain combines TRBV4-1 with TRBJ1-2; D gene unclear. This CDR3 contains 14 residues. V was cut by 0 bases and J by 2 bases, with 7 bases left in between. The germline CDR1 and CDR2 sequences are MGHRA and YSYEKL.

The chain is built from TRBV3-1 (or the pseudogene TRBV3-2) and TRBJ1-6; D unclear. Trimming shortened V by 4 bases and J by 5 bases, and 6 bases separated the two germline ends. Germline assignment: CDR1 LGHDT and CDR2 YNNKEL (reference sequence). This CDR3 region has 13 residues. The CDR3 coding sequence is TGTGCCAGCAGCCTAGTAGATAATTCACCCCTCCACTTT. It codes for CASSLVDNSPLHF.

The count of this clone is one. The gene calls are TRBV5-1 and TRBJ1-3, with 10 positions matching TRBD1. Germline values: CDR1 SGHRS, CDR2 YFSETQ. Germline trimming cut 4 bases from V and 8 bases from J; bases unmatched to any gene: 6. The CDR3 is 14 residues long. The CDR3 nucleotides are TGCGCCAGCAGCCGGACAGGGGGTCGCCACACCATATATTTT. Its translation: CASSRTGGRHTIYF.

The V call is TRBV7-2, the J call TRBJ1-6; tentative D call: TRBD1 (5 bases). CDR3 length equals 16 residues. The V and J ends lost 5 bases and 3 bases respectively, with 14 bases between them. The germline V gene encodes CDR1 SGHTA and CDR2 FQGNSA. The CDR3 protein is CASSNRDSGYNSPLHF. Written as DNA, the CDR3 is TGTGCCAGCAGCAACCGGGACTCCGGCTATAATTCACCCCTCCACTTT.

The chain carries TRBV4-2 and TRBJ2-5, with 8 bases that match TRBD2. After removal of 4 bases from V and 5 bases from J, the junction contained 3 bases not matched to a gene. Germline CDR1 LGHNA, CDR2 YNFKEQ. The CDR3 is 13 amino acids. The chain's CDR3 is CASSRTSLETQYF. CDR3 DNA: TGTGCCAGCAGCCGGACTAGCTTGGAGACCCAGTACTTC.

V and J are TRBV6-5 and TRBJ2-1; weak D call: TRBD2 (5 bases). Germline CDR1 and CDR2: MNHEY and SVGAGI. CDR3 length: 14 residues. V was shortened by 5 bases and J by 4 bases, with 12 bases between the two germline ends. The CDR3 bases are TGTGCCAGCAGTCAGAGACTAAATTACAATGAGCAGTTCTTC. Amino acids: CASSQRLNYNEQFF.

The CDR3, as DNA: TGTGCCGGGGGAGGGACAGGATATTCCCCCTATGGCTACACCTTC. Residues: CAGGGTGYSPYGYTF. The gene calls are TRBV2 and TRBJ1-2; 8 nucleotides agree with TRBD1. J lost 4 bases, V lost 11 bases, and 15 bases had no gene match. The germline V gene encodes CDR1 SNHLY and CDR2 FYNNEI. This CDR3 has 15 amino acids.

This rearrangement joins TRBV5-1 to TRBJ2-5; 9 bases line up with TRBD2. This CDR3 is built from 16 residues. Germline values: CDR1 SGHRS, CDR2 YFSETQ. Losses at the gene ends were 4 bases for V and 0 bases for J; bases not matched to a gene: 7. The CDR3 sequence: CASSPGSGGYQETQYF. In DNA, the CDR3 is TGCGCCAGCAGCCCGGGGAGCGGGGGGTACCAAGAGACCCAGTACTTC.

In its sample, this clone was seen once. Here the CDR3 reads CASRHHRDSDYGYTF. Written as DNA, the CDR3 is TGTGCCAGCAGGCATCACCGGGACAGCGACTATGGCTACACCTTC. This chain connects TRBV5-4 to TRBJ1-2; 7 bases line up with TRBD1. The CDR3 spans 15 residues. Per the germline V gene, CDR1 is SGHNT and CDR2 is YYREEE (reference sequence). With 5 bases clipped from V and 3 bases from J, the junction kept 10 bases outside the gene matches.

The CDR3 nucleotides are TGTGCCAGCACTGGGGACAGGGTGAACACTGAAGCTTTCTTT. Amino acid sequence: CASTGDRVNTEAFF. The J gene is TRBJ1-1, the V gene TRBV2, with 9 nucleotides matching TRBD1. In germline, CDR1 is SNHLY, CDR2 FYNNEI. CDR3 length: 14 amino acids. The junction had 3 bases not matched to a gene; V was cut back by 7 bases and J by 0 bases.

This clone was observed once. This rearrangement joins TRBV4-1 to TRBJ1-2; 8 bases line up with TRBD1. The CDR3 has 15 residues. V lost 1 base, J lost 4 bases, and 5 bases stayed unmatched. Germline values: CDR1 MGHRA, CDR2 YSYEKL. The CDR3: CASSQVPTGGYGYTF. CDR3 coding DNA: TGCGCCAGCAGCCAAGTCCCCACAGGGGGCTATGGCTACACCTTC.

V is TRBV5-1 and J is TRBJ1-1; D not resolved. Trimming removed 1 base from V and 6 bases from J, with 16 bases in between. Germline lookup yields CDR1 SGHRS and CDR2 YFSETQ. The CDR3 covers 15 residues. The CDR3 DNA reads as TGCGCCAGCAGCTTGACCCTCGCGGGCAACCCTGAAGCTTTCTTT. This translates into CASSLTLAGNPEAFF. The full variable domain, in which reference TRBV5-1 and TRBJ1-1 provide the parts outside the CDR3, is KAGVTQTPRYLIKTRGQQVTLSCSPISGHRSVSWYQQTPGQGLQFLFEYFSETQRNKGNFPGRFSGRQFSNSRSEMNVSTLELGDSALYLCASSLTLAGNPEAFFGQGTRLTVV.

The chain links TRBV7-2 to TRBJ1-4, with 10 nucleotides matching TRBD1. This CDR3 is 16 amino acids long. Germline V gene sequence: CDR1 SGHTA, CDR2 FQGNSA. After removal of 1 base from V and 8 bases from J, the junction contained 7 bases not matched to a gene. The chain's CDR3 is CASSLVLGQGEEKLFF. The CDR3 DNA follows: TGTGCCAGCAGCTTAGTACTAGGACAGGGGGAGGAAAAACTGTTTTTT.

CDR3 nucleotide sequence: TGTGCCAGCAGCTTAGAAAAGGGAGTGAACACTGAAGCTTTCTTT. Residues: CASSLEKGVNTEAFF. The V and J genes are TRBV7-2 and TRBJ1-1; D is undetermined. The CDR3 has 15 amino acids. Between the trimmed V and J ends, which lost 1 base and 0 bases, there was a span of 9 bases. Looked up from germline, CDR1 is SGHTA and CDR2 is FQGNSA. The full variable domain, completed using reference TRBV7-2 and TRBJ1-1, is GAGVSQSPSNKVTEKGKDVELRCDPISGHTALYWYRQSLGQGLEFLIYFQGNSAPDKSGLPSDRFSAERTGGSVSTLTIQRTQQEDSAVYLCASSLEKGVNTEAFFGQGTRLTVV.

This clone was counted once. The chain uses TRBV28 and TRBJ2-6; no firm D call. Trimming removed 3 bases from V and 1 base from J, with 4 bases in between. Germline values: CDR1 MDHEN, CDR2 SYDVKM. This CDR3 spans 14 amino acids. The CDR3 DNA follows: TGTGCCAGCAGTTTTTTATCTGGGGCCAACGTCCTGACTTTC. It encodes CASSFLSGANVLTF.

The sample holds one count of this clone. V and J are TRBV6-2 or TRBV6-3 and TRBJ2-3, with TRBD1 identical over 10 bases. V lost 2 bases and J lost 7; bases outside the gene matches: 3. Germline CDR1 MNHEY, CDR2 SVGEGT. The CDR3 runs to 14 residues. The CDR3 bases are TGTGCCAGCAGTTACGACAGGGGGCTGAATACGCAGTATTTT. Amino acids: CASSYDRGLNTQYF.

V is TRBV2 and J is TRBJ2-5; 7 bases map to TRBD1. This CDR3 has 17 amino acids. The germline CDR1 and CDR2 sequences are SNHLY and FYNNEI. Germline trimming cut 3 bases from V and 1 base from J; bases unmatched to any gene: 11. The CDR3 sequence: CASSEAATGLFQETQYF. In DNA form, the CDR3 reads TGTGCCAGCAGTGAGGCGGCGACAGGGCTTTTCCAAGAGACCCAGTACTTC. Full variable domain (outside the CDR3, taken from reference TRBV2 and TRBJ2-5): EPEVTQTPSHQVTQMGQEVILRCVPISNHLYFYWYRQILGQKVEFLVSFYNNEISEKSEIFDDQFSVERPDGSNFTLKIRSTKLEDSAMYFCASSEAATGLFQETQYFGPGTRLLVL.

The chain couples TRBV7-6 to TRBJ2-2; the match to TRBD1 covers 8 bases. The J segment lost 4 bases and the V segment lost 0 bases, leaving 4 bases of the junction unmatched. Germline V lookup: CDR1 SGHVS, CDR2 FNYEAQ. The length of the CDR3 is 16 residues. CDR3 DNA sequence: TGTGCCAGCAGCTTAGCCGCAGGGGGCTTCACCGGGGAGCTGTTTTTT. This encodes CASSLAAGGFTGELFF.

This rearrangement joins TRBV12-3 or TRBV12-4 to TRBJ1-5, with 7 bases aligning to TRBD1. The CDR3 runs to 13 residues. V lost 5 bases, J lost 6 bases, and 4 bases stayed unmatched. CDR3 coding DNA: TGTGCCAGCAGTCGACAGGGTTTTCAGCCCCAGCATTTT. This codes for CASSRQGFQPQHF.

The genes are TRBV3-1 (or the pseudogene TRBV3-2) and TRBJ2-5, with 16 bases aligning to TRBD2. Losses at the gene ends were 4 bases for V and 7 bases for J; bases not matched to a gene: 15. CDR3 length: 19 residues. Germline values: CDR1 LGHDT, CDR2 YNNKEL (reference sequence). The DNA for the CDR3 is TGTGCCAGCAGCCGCAAACTCCCGGGACTAGCGGGAGGGCCAGCGACCCAGTACTTC. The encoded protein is CASSRKLPGLAGGPATQYF.

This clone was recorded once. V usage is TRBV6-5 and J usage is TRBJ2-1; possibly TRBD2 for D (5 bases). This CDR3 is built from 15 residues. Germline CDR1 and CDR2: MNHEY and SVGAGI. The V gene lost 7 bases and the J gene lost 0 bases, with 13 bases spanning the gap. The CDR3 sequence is CASIRDGVSYNEQFF. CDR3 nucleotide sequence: TGTGCCAGCATCCGCGACGGGGTCTCCTACAATGAGCAGTTCTTC.